This is a list of T cell receptor beta chains from one sample in a study of T cell responses to AZD1222 COVID-19 vaccine. Measured with immunoSEQ multiplex PCR; TCRdb has only the in-frame clones, and not every one. Of approximately 90,000 clones in the sample, around nine tenths were seen once. Material: peripheral blood, obtained on day 0 of AZD1222 vaccination. The receptors were sampled from an adult in good health. Each CDR3 is given with its conserved first and last residue. Fields, in order: V gene, clone size, D gene, J gene, CDR3 DNA, CDR3 protein. A D gene is named only where the DNA matches it firmly. Rows give clone size only sometimes, using once, few, many, or a class for an expanded clone.

TRBV30	.	.	TRBJ2-2	TGTGCCTGGAGTGTCTCATGGCAAGCGAACACCGGGGAGCTGTTTTTT	CAWSVSWQANTGELFF
TRBV30	.	.	TRBJ1-6	TGTGCCTGGAGTCGGGCGGGACGGAGAAATTCACCCCTCCACTTT	CAWSRAGRRNSPLHF
TRBV21-1	.	.	TRBJ1-2	TGTGCCAGCAGCACGATAGAGACAGGCAGATATGGCTACACCTTC	CASSTIETGRYGYTF
TRBV11-2	.	.	TRBJ1-6	TGTGCCAGCAGCTTCGGCCCCCGCAATTCACCCCTCCACTTT	CASSFGPRNSPLHF
TRBV5-6	once	TRBD1	TRBJ1-1	TGTGCCAGCAGCAAAACGACAGGGATCGTGCACACTGAAGCTTTCTTT	CASSKTTGIVHTEAFF
TRBV28	.	.	TRBJ2-7	TGTGCCATCCAAGGGGAGCAACCCTCCTACGAGCAGTACTTC	CAIQGEQPSYEQYF
TRBV12-3/TRBV12-4	few	.	TRBJ2-1	TGTGCCAGCAGTTTCGAGTCCCACAATGAGCAGTTCTTC	CASSFESHNEQFF
TRBV19	.	.	TRBJ2-6	TGTGCCAGTAAGGGGGGTCTGGACAGTGACCTTTCTGGGGCCAACGTCCTGACTTTC	CASKGGLDSDLSGANVLTF
TRBV2	.	.	TRBJ1-2	TGTGCCAGCACCCAGCAGGCATCGGGGGGCTATGGCTACACCTTC	CASTQQASGGYGYTF
TRBV12-3/TRBV12-4	.	.	TRBJ1-1	TGTGCCAGCAGCAGGACCCTGCGGACTGAAGCTTTCTTT	CASSRTLRTEAFF
TRBV15	.	TRBD2	TRBJ2-3	TGTGCCACCAGCAGAGGACCGAGGGGCGGGGGGCGAAGGAGCACAGATACGCAGTATTTT	CATSRGPRGGGRRSTDTQYF
TRBV28	.	.	TRBJ1-2	TGTGCCAGCAGTTTGAATCGAGGACCGAATGGCTACACCTTC	CASSLNRGPNGYTF
TRBV6-5	.	.	TRBJ1-2	TGTGCCAGCAGTTACCCCCCTGGGGCGGCTCCTCCTGGCTACACCTTC	CASSYPPGAAPPGYTF
TRBV7-3	.	.	TRBJ2-1	TGTGCCAGCAGCTTAACGTTACTCGTGGGACGGACAAGCAATGAGCAGTTCTTC	CASSLTLLVGRTSNEQFF
TRBV20-1	.	TRBD2	TRBJ2-1	TGCAGTGCTAGTGGGCGGGGGAGCTCCTACAATGAGCAGTTCTTC	CSASGRGSSYNEQFF
TRBV7-9	once	TRBD1	TRBJ2-7	TGTGCCAGCAGCGGGACCGGACAGGAGACTACCTACGAGCAGTACTTC	CASSGTGQETTYEQYF
TRBV25-1	.	TRBD1	TRBJ1-5	TGTGCCAGCAGCGGGGCAGGGGGTGGTCAGCCCCAGCATTTT	CASSGAGGGQPQHF
TRBV29-1	.	.	TRBJ1-1	TGCAGCGTGGCTCGGACGTCCACTGAAGCTTTCTTT	CSVARTSTEAFF
TRBV3-1/TRBV3-2	.	.	TRBJ2-5	TGTGCCAGCAGCCTCTATTCGACCGCCGATTTCGTGGAGACCCAGTACTTC	CASSLYSTADFVETQYF
TRBV7-2	.	TRBD2	TRBJ2-1	TGTGCCAGCCGTCTGGGCCCGCGGGAGGGGGGGAATGAGCAGTTCTTC	CASRLGPREGGNEQFF
TRBV25-1	.	TRBD1	TRBJ2-1	TGTGCCAGCAGTGAGGCCGGGACAGGGATAATTAATGAGCAGTTCTTC	CASSEAGTGIINEQFF
TRBV7-2	.	.	TRBJ2-3	TGTGCCAGCAGCTCACAAATAGCGGCGGGAGATACGCAGTATTTT	CASSSQIAAGDTQYF
TRBV5-1	.	.	TRBJ1-1	TGCGCCAGCAGCACCGAAGACGGCGCAGCCTCCACTGAAGCTTTCTTT	CASSTEDGAASTEAFF
TRBV7-2	.	.	TRBJ1-1	TGTGCCAGCAGCTTGCAGGCCGGAGAAGCTTTCTTT	CASSLQAGEAFF
TRBV5-8	.	.	TRBJ2-3	TGTGCCAGCAGCTCCCGGATCACAGATACGCAGTATTTT	CASSSRITDTQYF
TRBV28	.	.	TRBJ1-5	TGTGCCAGCAGGCTGACAGCTTATAGCAATCAGCCCCAGCATTTT	CASRLTAYSNQPQHF
TRBV27	once	TRBD1	TRBJ1-2	TGTGCCAGCAGTCCCTTACAAGGCAAAAAGATAAAACAGGGGGGGTATGGCTACACCTTC	CASSPLQGKKIKQGGYGYTF